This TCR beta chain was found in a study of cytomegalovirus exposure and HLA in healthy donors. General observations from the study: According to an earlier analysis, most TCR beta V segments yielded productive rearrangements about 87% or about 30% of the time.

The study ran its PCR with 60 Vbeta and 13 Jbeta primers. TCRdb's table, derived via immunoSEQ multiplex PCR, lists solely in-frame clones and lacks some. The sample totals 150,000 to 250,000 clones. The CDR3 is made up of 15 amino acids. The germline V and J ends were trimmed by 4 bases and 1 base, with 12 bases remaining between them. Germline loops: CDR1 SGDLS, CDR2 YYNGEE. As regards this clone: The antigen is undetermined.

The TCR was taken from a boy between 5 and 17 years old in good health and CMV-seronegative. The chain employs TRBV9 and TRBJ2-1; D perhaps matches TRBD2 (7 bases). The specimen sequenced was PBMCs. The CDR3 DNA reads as TGTGCCAGCAGCACACAGGGAGGGTCCTACAATGAGCAGTTCTTC. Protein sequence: CASSTQGGSYNEQFF.